This TCR beta chain was profiled in a study of cytomegalovirus exposure and HLA in healthy donors. This PCR relied on a set of 60 Vbeta primers and 13 Jbeta primers. TCRdb's table, derived via immunoSEQ multiplex PCR, lists solely in-frame clones and lacks some. The data show approximately 180,000 clones, under 80% seen once. This clone was observed a few times. After removal of 4 bases from V and 4 bases from J, the junction contained 8 bases not matched to a gene. The CDR3 covers 14 residues. Germline V gene lookup returns CDR1 SQVTM and CDR2 ANQGSEA. Material: PBMCs. The source is a woman aged 45-60 years in good health and CMV-seropositive. This chain uses TRBV29-1 with TRBJ1-2; 8 bases align to TRBD1. The CDR3 region has the DNA TGCAGCGTTGCCAAGACAGGGGAGAGCTATGGCTACACCTTC. Residues: CSVAKTGESYGYTF.